This is a list of T cell receptor beta chains from one sample in a study of blood T cell repertoires in COVID-19. TCRdb's table, derived via immunoSEQ multiplex PCR, lists solely in-frame clones and lacks some. The sample consists of approximately 140,000 clones, under 90% of them appearing once. The sample taken for sequencing was peripheral blood. The source of these receptors is a woman over 75 in a cohort sampled during active or convalescent COVID-19. The CDR3 runs from the conserved cysteine through the conserved F or W. The order of the fields is CDR3 protein, V gene, D gene, clone size, J gene. The D gene is left open where the match is weak. Not all rows give a size; the values are once, few, many and, for expanded clones, a class.

cdr3_aa: CASSQKLSRANEKLFF; v_call: TRBV4-3; d_call: .; clone_size: .; j_call: TRBJ1-4
cdr3_aa: CASSSLGGLAGGSSYNEQFF; v_call: TRBV6-2/TRBV6-3; d_call: TRBD2; clone_size: .; j_call: TRBJ2-1
cdr3_aa: CASSLDRSSGNTIYF; v_call: TRBV27; d_call: .; clone_size: .; j_call: TRBJ1-3
cdr3_aa: CASSANVDWDTEAFF; v_call: TRBV9; d_call: .; clone_size: .; j_call: TRBJ1-1
cdr3_aa: CASRARDLGYGYTF; v_call: TRBV3-1/TRBV3-2; d_call: .; clone_size: .; j_call: TRBJ1-2
cdr3_aa: CATSDPRGEAFF; v_call: TRBV24-1; d_call: .; clone_size: once; j_call: TRBJ1-1
cdr3_aa: CASSASDRGLGKDGYTF; v_call: TRBV28; d_call: TRBD1; clone_size: .; j_call: TRBJ1-2
cdr3_aa: CASSIRDRGVNYGYTF; v_call: TRBV19; d_call: TRBD1; clone_size: .; j_call: TRBJ1-2
cdr3_aa: CASSPTNRVTNYGYTF; v_call: TRBV3-1/TRBV3-2; d_call: .; clone_size: .; j_call: TRBJ1-2
cdr3_aa: CASSPASGRNSPLHF; v_call: TRBV18; d_call: .; clone_size: .; j_call: TRBJ1-6
cdr3_aa: CASRPSGNTGELFF; v_call: TRBV19; d_call: TRBD2; clone_size: .; j_call: TRBJ2-2
cdr3_aa: CASSLPTGTETQYF; v_call: TRBV7-8; d_call: TRBD1; clone_size: once; j_call: TRBJ2-5
cdr3_aa: CASRTYQGSSNQPQHF; v_call: TRBV19; d_call: .; clone_size: .; j_call: TRBJ1-5
cdr3_aa: CASSLAGGGELFF; v_call: TRBV11-2; d_call: TRBD2; clone_size: .; j_call: TRBJ2-2
cdr3_aa: CASSQRPGGRDEKLFF; v_call: TRBV7-6; d_call: .; clone_size: .; j_call: TRBJ1-4
cdr3_aa: CASSAGTGTDTQYF; v_call: TRBV25-1; d_call: TRBD1; clone_size: .; j_call: TRBJ2-3
cdr3_aa: CASSSSGAGNTGELFF; v_call: TRBV28; d_call: .; clone_size: .; j_call: TRBJ2-2
cdr3_aa: CASSQVAGYGYTF; v_call: TRBV3-1/TRBV3-2; d_call: .; clone_size: .; j_call: TRBJ1-2
cdr3_aa: CASSRLDSNEQFF; v_call: TRBV3-1/TRBV3-2; d_call: .; clone_size: .; j_call: TRBJ2-1
cdr3_aa: CASSRGRGGAGQETQYF; v_call: TRBV4-1; d_call: TRBD2; clone_size: few; j_call: TRBJ2-5
cdr3_aa: CASTVLNTEAFF; v_call: TRBV2; d_call: .; clone_size: .; j_call: TRBJ1-1
cdr3_aa: CASSPDRGPGETQYF; v_call: TRBV18; d_call: .; clone_size: .; j_call: TRBJ2-5
cdr3_aa: CASSKQGGNEQYF; v_call: TRBV5-6; d_call: .; clone_size: .; j_call: TRBJ2-7
cdr3_aa: CASSLLFPTGDGYTF; v_call: TRBV27; d_call: TRBD1; clone_size: once; j_call: TRBJ1-2
cdr3_aa: CASRPGREGYTF; v_call: TRBV4-3; d_call: .; clone_size: .; j_call: TRBJ1-2
cdr3_aa: CATSQGAVSNQPQHF; v_call: TRBV2; d_call: TRBD1; clone_size: .; j_call: TRBJ1-5
cdr3_aa: CASKDRRESSGYTF; v_call: TRBV3-1/TRBV3-2; d_call: .; clone_size: .; j_call: TRBJ1-2
cdr3_aa: CASSLSRDTQYF; v_call: TRBV5-1; d_call: .; clone_size: once; j_call: TRBJ2-3
cdr3_aa: CASSERTGVGKNYGYTF; v_call: TRBV6-4; d_call: TRBD1; clone_size: .; j_call: TRBJ1-2
cdr3_aa: CASSLTGRVAFF; v_call: TRBV6-6; d_call: TRBD1; clone_size: .; j_call: TRBJ1-1
cdr3_aa: CASSTGTRAKNIQYF; v_call: TRBV5-1; d_call: .; clone_size: once; j_call: TRBJ2-4
cdr3_aa: CAWRGRGGPGKNIQYF; v_call: TRBV30; d_call: .; clone_size: .; j_call: TRBJ2-4